This T cell receptor beta chain was identified in a study of molecular identifiers for immune sequencing clone quantification. TCRdb processed the PCR reads anew with MiXCR; each CDR3 protein has one entry. The table has about half a million distinct CDR3 sequences, under 30% seen once. Only a few counts were recorded for this clonotype. Germline trimming cut 4 bases from V and 6 bases from J; bases unmatched to any gene: 2. CDR3 length: 14 residues. CDR1 and CDR2 (germline): LNHDA, SQIVND (reference sequence). The sample consisted of naive CD8+ T cells from blood, with Jurkat cell RNA spiked in. The subset: FACS-sorted CD8+CD4-CCR7+CD45RA+ naive T cells. This TCR came from a human donor in good health. Some libraries in this study had Jurkat cell RNA spiked in. V gene TRBV19 combines with J gene TRBJ2-1; 11 nucleotides line up with TRBD2. Written as DNA, the CDR3 is TGTGCCAGTAGTACCGGGACTAGCGGCAATGAGCAGTTCTTC. This codes for CASSTGTSGNEQFF.